Each of the 30 T cell receptor beta chains below was sequenced from the same sample in a study of shared clonotypes between healthy human individuals. Generated by immunoSEQ multiplex PCR, the TCRdb table keeps only in-frame clones and is missing some. The sample contains some 1 million clones, approximately 76% of which appear only once. Source material: memory CD4+ T cells sorted from blood. Sample subset: CD45RA-negative fraction. The receptor set was obtained from a man aged 18 to 35 in good health.

The CDR3 reads CARGGNYGYTF. DNA for the CDR3: TGTGCCCGGGGGGGAAACTATGGCTACACCTTC. The chain joins TRBV30 to TRBJ1-2; a possible D gene is TRBD1 (5 bases). Germline assignment: CDR1 GTSNPN and CDR2 SVGIG (reference sequence). CDR3 size: 11 residues. V lost 8 bases and J 2 bases, leaving 9 bases between the germline ends.

Written as DNA, the CDR3 is TGTGCCAGTGAGGGCCTTGGGGTCGTAGAAAAACTGTTTTTT. Its protein product is CASEGLGVVEKLFF. This chain joins TRBV19 and TRBJ1-4; D is unresolved. The germline V gene has CDR1 LNHDA and CDR2 SQIVND (reference sequence). CDR3 length equals 14 residues. V dropped 8 bases and J dropped 8 bases, with 18 bases sitting between them.

This clone has a handful of counts. The gene calls are TRBV29-1 and TRBJ2-5, with a weak D call TRBD2 (6 bases). This CDR3 spans 15 amino acids. Trimming stripped 7 bases from V and 4 bases from J, with 22 bases between. CDR1 and CDR2 from the germline V gene are SQVTM and ANQGSEA. Written as DNA, the CDR3 is TGCAGCGCCCCGCCCCTGGGGGGATTCGGAGAGACCCAGTACTTC. It is translated as CSAPPLGGFGETQYF.

This clone showed up just once. J is TRBJ1-1 and V is TRBV6-1, with D maybe TRBD1 (5 bases). The CDR3 has 12 amino acids. The V end was cut by 5 bases, the J end by 8 bases, with 12 bases between. The germline CDR1 and CDR2 sequences are MNHNS and SASEGT. The CDR3 loop reads CASSPGEKEAFF. CDR3 bases: TGTGCCAGCAGTCCGGGGGAGAAGGAAGCTTTCTTT.

With regard to this clone: This specimen includes other DNA sequences encoding the same CDR3. This rearrangement joins TRBV30 to TRBJ1-5, with a weak D call TRBD1 (6 bases). V lost 0 bases, J lost 3 bases, and 15 bases lay in between. The V gene's germline CDR1 is GTSNPN and CDR2 SVGIG (reference sequence). The CDR3 length is 16 residues. The CDR3 loop is CAWSVRGRGNNQPQHF. CDR3 nucleotide sequence: TGTGCCTGGAGTGTACGGGGGCGCGGGAACAATCAGCCCCAGCATTTT.

The CDR3, as DNA: TGCGCCAGCAGCCAACGATTTAGCGGGTACACAGATACGCAGTATTTT. It translates to CASSQRFSGYTDTQYF. V and J are TRBV4-1 and TRBJ2-3, with 7 bases fitting TRBD2. Per germline, CDR1 MGHRA and CDR2 YSYEKL. CDR3 size: 16 residues. V was clipped by 2 bases and J by 2 bases; unmatched bases: 7.

The gene calls are TRBV6-1 and TRBJ2-7, with D tentatively TRBD1 or TRBD2 (6 bases each). Germline V gives CDR1 MNHNS, CDR2 SASEGT. V was trimmed by 4 bases and J by 6 bases, leaving 16 bases between them. This CDR3 is 14 amino acids long. CDR3 bases: TGTGCCAGCAGTGGAGGGGGGCAGCTCAGCGAGCAGTACTTC. Translating it yields CASSGGGQLSEQYF.

The chain couples TRBV20-1 to TRBJ2-3; D unresolved. This CDR3 is 10 amino acids long. Trimming removed 3 bases at V and 4 bases at J, with 2 bases between. Germline CDR1 reads DFQATT; CDR2 reads SNEGSKA (reference sequence). This chain's CDR3 is CSASPDTQYF. The CDR3 bases are TGCAGTGCTAGCCCAGATACGCAGTATTTT.

This clone was counted between two and nine times. The V and J genes are TRBV19 and TRBJ1-1, with D unresolved. V was shortened by 5 bases and J by 0 bases, with 10 bases between the two germline ends. The CDR3 totals 14 residues. Germline CDR1 LNHDA, CDR2 SQIVND (reference sequence). CDR3 coding DNA: TGTGCCAGTAGTGTTAAAGGATTGAACACTGAAGCTTTCTTT. It yields the protein CASSVKGLNTEAFF.

J is TRBJ1-5 and V is TRBV6-1; D perhaps matches TRBD1 (6 bases). V shed 8 bases and J shed 5 bases, with 13 bases lying between them. The CDR3 length is 13 residues. Germline CDR1 is MNHNS and CDR2 is SASEGT. For the CDR3, the DNA is TGTGCCAGCCGCGGACAGCTCTATCAGCCCCAGCATTTT. As protein: CASRGQLYQPQHF.

The chain uses TRBV29-1 and TRBJ1-1, with TRBD1 as a possible D gene (5 bases). The CDR3 length is 15 residues. Germline CDR1 reads SQVTM; CDR2 reads ANQGSEA. V was cut by 3 bases and J by 0 bases, with 14 bases left in between. The CDR3 DNA reads TGCAGCGTTGATATGGGGGGGAAAATGAACACTGAAGCTTTCTTT. This encodes CSVDMGGKMNTEAFF.

Here the CDR3 reads CASSVRTGSSGNTIYF. The CDR3 DNA reads TGTGCCAGCAGTGTAAGAACAGGGAGCTCTGGAAACACCATATATTTT. The gene calls are TRBV2 and TRBJ1-3, with TRBD1 as a possible D gene (6 bases). CDR3 length: 16 amino acids. From germline, CDR1 is SNHLY and CDR2 FYNNEI. The V gene lost 4 bases and the J gene lost 0 bases, with 13 bases spanning the gap.

This chain connects TRBV5-6 to TRBJ1-6, with 8 bases identical to TRBD1. The CDR3 is 13 amino acids. Germline values: CDR1 SGHDT, CDR2 YYEEEE. Trimming cost V 4 bases and J 8 bases; bases outside gene matches: 2. The CDR3 bases are TGTGCCAGCAGCACGGACAGGGATTCACCCCTCCACTTT. It yields the protein CASSTDRDSPLHF.

The rearrangement joins TRBV28 to TRBJ1-1; D not certain. Germline CDR1 MDHEN, CDR2 SYDVKM. V lost 11 bases and J lost 3, with 22 bases in between. CDR3 size: 15 residues. The CDR3 here is CASKARDLIYTEAFF. The CDR3 DNA reads TGTGCCTCTAAGGCCCGGGATCTGATATACACTGAAGCTTTCTTT.

The CDR3 protein is CSAKAGGLAEAFF. As DNA, the CDR3 is TGCAGCGCGAAGGCAGGGGGTTTGGCTGAAGCTTTCTTT. The V call is TRBV29-1, the J call TRBJ1-1; 7 nucleotides align to TRBD1. Losses at the gene ends were 7 bases for V and 6 bases for J; bases not matched to a gene: 11. The length of the CDR3 is 13 residues. In germline, CDR1 is SQVTM, CDR2 ANQGSEA.

Comment on this clone: A much larger clone differs by one base, so this may be a read error. This chain joins TRBV7-3 and TRBJ2-7; D gene ambiguous. Germline CDR1 is SGHTA and CDR2 is FQGTGA. The V gene lost 4 bases and the J gene lost 0 bases, with 4 bases spanning the gap. The CDR3 runs to 12 residues. CDR3 sequence: CASSSSSYEQYF. The DNA of the CDR3 is TGTGCCAGCAGCTCTAGCTCCTACGAGCAGTACTTC.

This clone is a singleton in its sample. V gene TRBV30 combines with J gene TRBJ2-5; 7 nucleotides match TRBD1. Trimming at V came to 3 bases and at J to 5 bases, leaving 9 bases not matched to a gene. Germline CDR1 and CDR2: GTSNPN and SVGIG (reference sequence). This CDR3 spans 14 amino acids. This CDR3 is CAWRGPRGSETQYF. The CDR3 region has the DNA TGTGCCTGGAGGGGGCCCAGGGGGTCGGAGACCCAGTACTTC.

As concerns this clone: The identical CDR3 is also encoded by other nucleotide sequences in the sample. The chain has TRBV5-1 and TRBJ1-5; D possibly corresponds to TRBD1 (5 bases). Trimming stripped 1 base from V and 2 bases from J, with 7 bases between. CDR3 length: 14 residues. Germline loops: CDR1 SGHRS, CDR2 YFSETQ. In DNA form, the CDR3 reads TGCGCCAGCAGCTTGAGAGGGGGCAATCAGCCCCAGCATTTT. Translated, it gives CASSLRGGNQPQHF.

The rearrangement joins TRBV7-2 to TRBJ1-6; maybe TRBD1 (5 bases). Deletions cut 3 bases from V and 0 bases from J, with 12 bases between. In germline, CDR1 is SGHTA, CDR2 FQGNSA. The CDR3 extends over 17 amino acids. CDR3 DNA sequence: TGTGCCAGCAGCTTTTGGGACGGGAGCTCCTATAATTCACCCCTCCACTTT. This sequence encodes CASSFWDGSSYNSPLHF.

V and J are TRBV29-1 and TRBJ2-2; D remains ambiguous. The CDR3 spans 13 residues. Deletions cut 1 base from V and 5 bases from J, with 8 bases between. Per the germline V gene, CDR1 is SQVTM and CDR2 is ANQGSEA. CDR3 DNA: TGCAGCGTTGAAGGGGTAATGACCGGGGAGCTGTTTTTT. Translated: CSVEGVMTGELFF.

This clone was counted once. One end of the junction varies from germline; a read error may be responsible. The gene calls are TRBV7-9 and TRBJ2-1; the D is unclear. The germline V gene encodes CDR1 SEHNR and CDR2 FQNEAQ (reference sequence). The CDR3 totals 14 residues. The CDR3 coding sequence is TGTGCCAGCAGCCGAGAACTCTCCTCCAATGAGCAGTTCTTC. As protein: CASSRELSSNEQFF.

This clone was observed a few times. The chain recombines TRBV18 with TRBJ2-3, with D perhaps TRBD2 (6 bases). There are 14 residues in the CDR3. The germline V gene has CDR1 KGHSH and CDR2 LQKENI. Trimming removed 3 bases from V and 1 base from J, with 8 bases in between. The chain's CDR3 is CASSPWEGTDTQYF. In DNA form, the CDR3 reads TGTGCCAGCTCACCGTGGGAGGGCACAGATACGCAGTATTTT.

Here the CDR3 DNA reads TGTGCCAGCAGTTTAGGTGGGTTCAATCAGCCCCAGCATTTT. Translating gives CASSLGGFNQPQHF. The chain combines TRBV27 with TRBJ1-5; unclear D gene. This CDR3 region has 14 residues. V lost 2 bases to trimming and J lost 3 bases, with 8 bases between them. Looked up from germline, CDR1 is MNHEY and CDR2 is SMNVEV (reference sequence).

V and J are TRBV5-5 and TRBJ1-4; D possibly corresponds to TRBD1 (5 bases). Trimming shortened V by 0 bases and J by 4 bases, and 13 bases separated the two germline ends. Germline CDR1 SGHKS, CDR2 YYEKEE (reference sequence). The CDR3 totals 16 residues. The CDR3, as DNA: TGTGCCAGCAGCTTGGCCGTAGCAGGGCGTAATGAAAAACTGTTTTTT. It encodes CASSLAVAGRNEKLFF.

This chain connects TRBV28 to TRBJ2-5; D may match TRBD1 or TRBD2 (6 bases each). The ends were cut back, 6 bases at V and 4 bases at J, with 12 bases in the middle. Germline V gene lookup returns CDR1 MDHEN and CDR2 SYDVKM. The CDR3 is 13 residues long. The CDR3: CASSGGGRETQYF. DNA of the CDR3: TGTGCCAGCAGCGGAGGGGGGCGAGAGACCCAGTACTTC. The variable domain in full, with the rest retrieved from reference TRBV28 and TRBJ2-5, is DVKVTQSSRYLVKRTGEKVFLECVQDMDHENMFWYRQDPGLGLRLIYFSYDVKMKEKGDIPEGYSVSREKKERFSLILESASTNQTSMYLCASSGGGRETQYFGPGTRLLVL.

V gene TRBV14 combines with J gene TRBJ1-1; no clear D gene. The V end lost 9 bases, the J end lost 0 bases, and 14 bases lay between the germline ends. Germline V gene sequence: CDR1 SGHDN, CDR2 FVKESK. There are 14 residues in the CDR3. The CDR3 DNA sequence: TGTGCCAGGCTTGAACTGCCGATGAACACTGAAGCTTTCTTT. Protein: CARLELPMNTEAFF. Full variable domain (outside the CDR3, taken from reference TRBV14 and TRBJ1-1): EAGVTQFPSHSVIEKGQTVTLRCDPISGHDNLYWYRRVMGKEIKFLLHFVKESKQDESGMPNNRFLAERTGGTYSTLKVQPAELEDSGVYFCARLELPMNTEAFFGQGTRLTVV.

The chain uses TRBV15 and TRBJ1-2; 10 bases are shared with TRBD1. Trimming at V came to 4 bases and at J to 6 bases, leaving 2 bases not matched to a gene. Germline assignment: CDR1 LNHNV and CDR2 YYDKDF (reference sequence). The CDR3 is 13 amino acids. In DNA, the CDR3 is TGTGCCACCAGCAAAGGGACAGGGGATGGCTACACCTTC. Amino acids: CATSKGTGDGYTF. Looking up the rest from reference TRBV15 and TRBJ1-2 gives the full variable domain: DAMVIQNPRYQVTQFGKPVTLSCSQTLNHNVMYWYQQKSSQAPKLLFHYYDKDFNNEADTPDNFQSRRPNTSFCFLDIRSPGLGDTAMYLCATSKGTGDGYTFGSGTRLTVV.

The chain combines TRBV28 with TRBJ2-4; 7 nucleotides match TRBD2. The CDR3 loop spans 13 amino acids. The ends lost 6 bases at V and 8 bases at J; junction bases unmatched: 7. CDR1 is MDHEN, CDR2 SYDVKM, per germline. The CDR3 DNA follows: TGTGCCAGCAGACGAGGACGGGGGGACATTCAGTACTTC. Its protein product is CASRRGRGDIQYF.

This chain connects TRBV9 to TRBJ2-3; D is unresolved. Germline V gene sequence: CDR1 SGDLS, CDR2 YYNGEE. Between the trimmed V and J ends, which lost 4 bases and 0 bases, there was a span of 15 bases. The CDR3 sequence is 16 residues long. Here the CDR3 DNA reads TGTGCCAGCAGCCCCGACTTCACCTATAGCACAGATACGCAGTATTTT. Protein sequence: CASSPDFTYSTDTQYF.

The J gene is TRBJ1-2, the V gene TRBV11-2; D uncertain. The germline V gene encodes CDR1 SGHAT and CDR2 FQNNGV. V lost 5 bases, J lost 1 base, and 14 bases lay in between. This CDR3 has 15 amino acids. The CDR3 DNA follows: TGTGCCAGCAGCCCCTTGCGGGGAAGTAACTATGGCTACACCTTC. Translated: CASSPLRGSNYGYTF.